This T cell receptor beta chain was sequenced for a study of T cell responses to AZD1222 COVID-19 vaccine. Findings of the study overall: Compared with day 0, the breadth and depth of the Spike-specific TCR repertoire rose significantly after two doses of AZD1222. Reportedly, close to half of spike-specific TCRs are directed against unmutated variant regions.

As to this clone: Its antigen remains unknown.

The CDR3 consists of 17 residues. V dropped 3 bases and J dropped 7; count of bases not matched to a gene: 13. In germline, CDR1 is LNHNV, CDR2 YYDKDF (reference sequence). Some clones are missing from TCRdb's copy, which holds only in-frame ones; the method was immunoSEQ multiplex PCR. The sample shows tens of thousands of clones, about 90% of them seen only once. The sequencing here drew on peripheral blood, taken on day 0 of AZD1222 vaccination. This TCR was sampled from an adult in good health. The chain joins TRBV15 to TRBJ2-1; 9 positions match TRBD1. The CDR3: CATSRDSPGQGGNEQFF. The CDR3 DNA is TGTGCCACCAGCAGGGATAGCCCGGGACAGGGTGGAAATGAGCAGTTCTTC.